Described below is a single T cell receptor beta chain sequence and its context. Here immunoSEQ multiplex PCR was the method, and the copy in TCRdb shows in-frame clones only, minus some. The sample has tens of thousands of clones; about 80% are singletons. The sample comes from a study of blood T cell repertoires in COVID-19. About the study: COVID-19 samples from acute and convalescent phases originated in the United States, Italy and Spain.

Germline V CDR1 and CDR2: SGDLS, YYNGEE. The trim removed 4 bases at V and 3 bases at J, leaving 7 bases unmatched. The CDR3 is 16 residues long. The J gene is TRBJ2-1, the V gene TRBV9, with 10 bases that match TRBD2. Input material: peripheral blood. The receptor was derived from a man between 65 and 80 years old with acute or convalescent COVID-19. CDR3 region: CASSLGTSDLYNEQFF. CDR3 coding DNA: TGTGCCAGCAGCCTTGGGACTAGCGACCTCTACAATGAGCAGTTCTTC.